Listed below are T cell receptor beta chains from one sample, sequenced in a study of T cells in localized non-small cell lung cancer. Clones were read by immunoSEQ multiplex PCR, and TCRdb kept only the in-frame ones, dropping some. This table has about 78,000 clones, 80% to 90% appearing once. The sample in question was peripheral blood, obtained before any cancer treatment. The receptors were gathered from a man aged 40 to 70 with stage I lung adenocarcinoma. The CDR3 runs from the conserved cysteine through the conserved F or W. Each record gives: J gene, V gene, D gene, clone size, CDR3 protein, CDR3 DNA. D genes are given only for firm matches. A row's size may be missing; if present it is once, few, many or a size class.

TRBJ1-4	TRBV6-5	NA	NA	CASSYGQQNEKLFF	TGTGCCAGCAGTTACGGACAGCAGAATGAAAAACTGTTTTTT
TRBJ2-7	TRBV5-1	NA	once	CASSGLGGIGYEQYF	TGCGCCAGCAGCGGCCTGGGGGGCATCGGCTACGAGCAGTACTTC
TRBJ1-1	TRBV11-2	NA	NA	CASSSARASLNREAFF	TGTGCCAGCAGCTCCGCCCGGGCATCTCTAAACCGTGAAGCTTTCTTT
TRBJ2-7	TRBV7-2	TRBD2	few	CASSFRGESSYEQYF	TGTGCCAGCAGCTTCCGGGGGGAGAGCTCCTACGAGCAGTACTTC
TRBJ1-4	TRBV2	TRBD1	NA	CASRPPGQLVYEKLFF	TGTGCCAGCAGACCACCGGGACAGCTAGTGTATGAAAAACTGTTTTTT
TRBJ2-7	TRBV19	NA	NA	CASSTLRGSGEQYF	TGTGCCAGTAGTACTCTACGGGGAAGCGGCGAGCAGTACTTC
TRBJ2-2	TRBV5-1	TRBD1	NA	CASSLQPGGNTGELFF	TGCGCCAGCAGCTTGCAGCCAGGGGGGAACACCGGGGAGCTGTTTTTT
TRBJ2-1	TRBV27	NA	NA	CASSFGQGTWWFF	NA
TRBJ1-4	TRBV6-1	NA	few	CASGRTRLNEKLFF	TGTGCCAGCGGAAGGACAAGACTTAATGAAAAACTGTTTTTT
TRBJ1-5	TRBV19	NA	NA	CASSIMTANQPQHF	TGTGCCAGTAGTATTATGACAGCCAATCAGCCCCAGCATTTT
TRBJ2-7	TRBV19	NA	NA	CASSLVDSSYEQYF	TGTGCCAGTAGCCTAGTTGACAGTTCCTACGAGCAGTACTTC
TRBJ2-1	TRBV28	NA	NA	CASGGRYNEQFF	TGTGCCAGCGGGGGCCGCTACAATGAGCAGTTCTTC
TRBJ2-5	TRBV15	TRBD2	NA	CATSRERSGMKTQYF	TGTGCCACCAGCAGAGAAAGGAGCGGGATGAAGACCCAGTACTTC
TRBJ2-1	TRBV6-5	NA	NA	CASSPRTDEQFF	TGTGCCAGCAGTCCCCGTACCGATGAGCAGTTCTTC
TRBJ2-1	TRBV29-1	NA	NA	CSVVGPRIEQFF	TGCAGCGTTGTGGGGCCTAGGATTGAGCAGTTCTTC
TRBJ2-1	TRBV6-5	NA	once	CASTTSYEQFF	TGTGCCAGCACCACTAGCTATGAGCAGTTCTTC
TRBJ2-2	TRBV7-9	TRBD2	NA	CASSHPTSGNTGELFF	TGTGCCAGCAGCCATCCGACTAGCGGGAACACCGGGGAGCTGTTTTTT
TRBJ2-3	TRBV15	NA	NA	CATSRDRRDTQYF	TGTGCCACCAGCAGAGACCGCAGAGATACGCAGTATTTT
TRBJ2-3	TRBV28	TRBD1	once	CASSAGTGGRHTQYF	TGTGCCAGCAGTGCCGGGACAGGGGGCCGACATACGCAGTATTTT
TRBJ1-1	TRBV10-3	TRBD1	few	CAITIQGADTEAFF	TGTGCCATCACCATACAGGGGGCGGACACTGAAGCTTTCTTT
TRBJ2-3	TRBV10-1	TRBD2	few	CASSESASGSVIYTQYF	TGCGCCAGCAGTGAGTCGGCTAGCGGGAGCGTAATCTATACGCAGTATTTT
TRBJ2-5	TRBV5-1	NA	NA	CASSLEPPVETQYF	TGCGCCAGCAGCTTGGAACCACCGGTAGAGACCCAGTACTTC
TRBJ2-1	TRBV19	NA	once	CASSIIVQGYNEQFF	TGTGCCAGTAGTATAATAGTCCAGGGTTACAATGAGCAGTTCTTC
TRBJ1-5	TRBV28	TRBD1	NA	CASERQGVQPQHF	TGTGCCAGCGAAAGACAGGGGGTTCAGCCCCAGCATTTT
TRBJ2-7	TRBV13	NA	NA	CASSLGMARGYEQYF	TGTGCCAGCAGCTTAGGCATGGCCAGGGGCTACGAGCAGTACTTC
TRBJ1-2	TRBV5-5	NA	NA	CASSLGGVNYGYTF	TGTGCCAGCAGCTTGGGAGGGGTTAACTATGGCTACACCTTC
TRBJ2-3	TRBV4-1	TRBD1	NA	CASSQDRGLGDTQYF	TGCGCCAGCAGCCAGGACAGGGGGCTAGGCGATACGCAGTATTTT
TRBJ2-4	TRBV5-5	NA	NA	CASSPEWVAKNIQYF	TGTGCCAGCAGTCCCGAGTGGGTCGCCAAAAACATTCAGTACTTC
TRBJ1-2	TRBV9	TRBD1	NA	CASSVGAQGGYGYTF	TGTGCCAGCAGCGTAGGGGCTCAGGGGGGCTATGGCTACACCTTC
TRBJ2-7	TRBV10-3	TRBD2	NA	CAISGGLAGLSYEQYF	TGTGCCATCAGTGGGGGACTAGCGGGACTCTCCTACGAGCAGTACTTC
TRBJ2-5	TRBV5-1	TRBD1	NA	CASSGGTGGYQETQYF	TGCGCCAGCAGTGGGGGGACAGGGGGCTACCAAGAGACCCAGTACTTC
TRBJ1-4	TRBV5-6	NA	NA	CASSFSGRGDEKLFF	TGTGCCAGCAGCTTTTCAGGAAGGGGTGATGAAAAACTGTTTTTT
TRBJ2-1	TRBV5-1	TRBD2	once	CASSSTTSGFPYEQFF	TGCGCCAGCAGCTCCACGACTAGCGGGTTTCCCTATGAGCAGTTCTTC
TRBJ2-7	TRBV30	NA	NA	CAGGGKMHEQYF	TGTGCCGGAGGGGGGAAGATGCACGAGCAGTACTTC
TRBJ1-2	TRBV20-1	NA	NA	CSASRVYGYTF	TGCAGTGCTAGCCGAGTCTATGGCTACACCTTC
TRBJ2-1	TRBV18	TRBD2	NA	CASSPRPRGSGNEQFF	TGTGCCAGCTCACCCCGACCTCGCGGGAGTGGGAATGAGCAGTTCTTC
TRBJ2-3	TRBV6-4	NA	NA	CASSDSYGDTQYF	TGTGCCAGCAGTGACTCGTATGGAGATACGCAGTATTTT
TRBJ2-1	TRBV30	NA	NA	CAWSPRDEQFF	TGTGCCTGGTCGCCACGAGATGAGCAGTTCTTC
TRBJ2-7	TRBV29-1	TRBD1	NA	CSAGTGGYEQYF	TGCAGCGCTGGGACAGGGGGCTACGAGCAGTACTTC
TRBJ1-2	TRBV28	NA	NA	CASSLTRLNPSHIFYGYTF	TGTGCCAGCAGTTTAACCCGTTTGAACCCCTCCCATATTTTCTATGGCTACACCTTC
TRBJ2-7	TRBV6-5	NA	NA	CASSRTERTDQYF	TGTGCCAGCAGCCGGACAGAACGTACGGACCAGTACTTC
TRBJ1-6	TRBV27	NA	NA	CASSLGGLNSPLHF	TGTGCCAGCAGTTTAGGGGGTCTTAATTCACCCCTCCACTTT
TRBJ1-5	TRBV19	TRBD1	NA	CASNTGEGRQPQHF	TGTGCCAGTAATACAGGGGAAGGGCGGCAGCCCCAGCATTTT
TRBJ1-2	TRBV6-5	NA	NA	CASSYSETGHYGYTF	TGTGCCAGCAGTTACTCCGAAACAGGCCACTATGGCTACACCTTC
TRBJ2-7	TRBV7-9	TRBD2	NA	CASSLLAGSYEQYF	TGTGCCAGCAGCTTACTAGCGGGATCCTACGAGCAGTACTTC
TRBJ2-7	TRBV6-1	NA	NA	CASSAVGGMDIYEQYF	TGTGCCAGCAGTGCGGTAGGGGGGATGGATATCTACGAGCAGTACTTC
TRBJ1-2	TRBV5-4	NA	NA	CASSFLGAGGYTF	TGTGCCAGCAGCTTTTTGGGGGCGGGTGGCTACACCTTC
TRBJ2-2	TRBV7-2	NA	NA	CASSLSATGELFF	TGTGCCAGCAGCTTATCGGCCACCGGGGAGCTGTTTTTT
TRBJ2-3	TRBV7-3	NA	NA	CASSLMPTDTQYF	TGTGCCAGCAGCTTAATGCCCACAGATACGCAGTATTTT
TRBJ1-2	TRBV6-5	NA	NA	CASSPGSSYGYTF	TGTGCCAGCAGCCCGGGAAGCAGCTATGGCTACACCTTC
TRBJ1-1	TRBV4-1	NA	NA	CASSGTVATEAFF	TGCGCCAGCAGCGGTACAGTGGCCACTGAAGCTTTCTTT
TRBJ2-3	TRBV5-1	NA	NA	CASSPNGGGADTQYF	TGCGCCAGCAGCCCCAACGGGGGTGGGGCAGATACGCAGTATTTT
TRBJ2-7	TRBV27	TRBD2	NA	CASTPGGAHEQYF	TGTGCCAGCACCCCGGGGGGGGCCCACGAGCAGTACTTC
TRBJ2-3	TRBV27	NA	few	CASSAIGTRITDTQYF	TGTGCCAGCAGTGCAATCGGTACGAGAATTACAGATACGCAGTATTTT
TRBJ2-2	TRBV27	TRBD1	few	CASGDRDYGELFF	TGTGCCAGCGGGGACAGGGACTATGGGGAGCTGTTTTTT
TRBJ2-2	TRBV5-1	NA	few	CASSFVSPTTSTGELFF	TGCGCCAGCAGCTTCGTTTCCCCAACTACCTCCACCGGGGAGCTGTTTTTT
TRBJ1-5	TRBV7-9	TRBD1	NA	CASSLAGGNQPQHF	TGTGCCAGCAGCTTGGCAGGGGGAAATCAGCCCCAGCATTTT
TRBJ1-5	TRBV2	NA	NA	CASSQQGMRQPQHF	TGTGCCAGCAGTCAACAGGGAATGCGTCAGCCCCAGCATTTT